Shown below are 2 T cell receptor beta chains from a single sample sequenced in a study of blood T cell repertoires in COVID-19. The method was immunoSEQ multiplex PCR; TCRdb's version includes in-frame clones alone and lacks a portion of them. Of more than 200,000 clones listed, 80% to 85% are singletons. Sample: peripheral blood. The receptors here all came from a woman over 75 with COVID-19, enrolled during active disease.

The chain employs TRBV6-4 and TRBJ1-6; no reliable D call. CDR1 and CDR2 (germline): MRHNA, SNTAGT. This CDR3 contains 11 residues. The V and J ends lost 6 bases and 6 bases respectively, with 3 bases between them. CDR3 sequence: CASSVNSPLHF. CDR3 nucleotide sequence: TGTGCCAGCAGCGTTAATTCACCCCTCCACTTT.

V gene TRBV5-1 combines with J gene TRBJ2-2, with 12 bases that match TRBD2. From germline, CDR1 is SGHRS and CDR2 YFSETQ. This CDR3 has 17 amino acids. With 4 bases clipped from V and 7 bases from J, the junction kept 11 bases outside the gene matches. The CDR3 protein is CASSPLGLAGTFGELFF. CDR3 sequence (DNA): TGCGCCAGCAGCCCCTTAGGACTAGCGGGGACGTTCGGGGAGCTGTTTTTT.